This is a list of T cell receptor beta chains from one sample in a study of blood T cell repertoires in COVID-19. Assay: immunoSEQ multiplex PCR; the TCRdb copy retains only in-frame clones and omits some. The sample lists more than 400,000 clones, around 91% seen once, with more than 0.55% in the top ten. Sample: PBMCs or T cells enriched from blood (not recorded which). Every receptor here comes from a man aged 18 to 30 who had recovered from COVID-19. CDR3s include the opening cysteine and the closing phenylalanine or tryptophan. Fields, in order: CDR3 protein, CDR3 DNA, D gene, clone size, V gene, J gene. A D gene is named only where the DNA matches it firmly. Clone size appears in some rows only: once, few, many, or a class for an expanded clone.

CASSQGPRTGEETQYF,TGTGCCAGCAGCCAAGGCCCCAGGACAGGAGAAGAGACCCAGTACTTC,TRBD1,.,TRBV3-1/TRBV3-2,TRBJ2-5
CASSHSDRDGTPLHF,TGTGCCAGCAGCCACTCGGACAGGGACGGGACACCCCTCCACTTT,TRBD1,.,TRBV3-1/TRBV3-2,TRBJ1-6
CASTRQPHYGYTF,TGTGCCAGTACCCGACAGCCTCACTATGGCTACACCTTC,.,.,TRBV19,TRBJ1-2
CASREWGGERGYTF,TGTGCCAGCAGAGAATGGGGGGGCGAGCGTGGCTACACCTTC,.,.,TRBV27,TRBJ1-2
CASSAPRDREYEQYF,TGTGCCAGCAGTGCGCCCCGGGACAGGGAATACGAGCAGTACTTC,TRBD1,.,TRBV6-4,TRBJ2-7
CASSVAGGEKLFF,TGTGCCAGCAGCGTAGCCGGGGGTGAAAAACTGTTTTTT,.,.,TRBV9,TRBJ1-4
CATFRGYSGNTIYF,TGTGCCACCTTCCGGGGGTACTCTGGAAACACCATATATTTT,.,.,TRBV2,TRBJ1-3
CASSLGGRLGTEAFF,TGTGCCAGCAGTTTGGGGGGTCGGTTGGGCACTGAAGCTTTCTTT,.,.,TRBV28,TRBJ1-1
CASIRGITWNEQFF,TGTGCCAGCATTCGGGGAATAACGTGGAATGAGCAGTTCTTC,.,.,TRBV2,TRBJ2-1
CSVSGDRENQPQHF,TGCAGCGTTAGTGGGGACAGGGAAAATCAGCCCCAGCATTTT,TRBD1,.,TRBV29-1,TRBJ1-5
CASSFPGLNTEAFF,TGTGCCAGCAGCTTCCCTGGTCTAAACACTGAAGCTTTCTTT,.,once,TRBV7-6,TRBJ1-1
CASRVGTGGHEQFF,TGCGCCAGCAGGGTCGGGACAGGGGGCCATGAGCAGTTCTTC,TRBD1,.,TRBV5-1,TRBJ2-1
CASSQPGRGDTEAFF,TGTGCCAGCAGCCAACCGGGACGGGGGGATACTGAAGCTTTCTTT,.,.,TRBV28,TRBJ1-1
CASSELGRVNQPQHF,TGTGCCAGCAGTGAACTGGGCAGGGTGAATCAGCCCCAGCATTTT,.,.,TRBV2,TRBJ1-5
CASSQDLGQGNEKLFF,TGCGCCAGCAGCCAAGATTTAGGACAGGGAAATGAAAAACTGTTTTTT,TRBD1,once,TRBV4-1,TRBJ1-4
CASSLTVMNTEAFF,TGTGCCAGCAGCTTGACAGTTATGAACACTGAAGCTTTCTTT,.,.,TRBV11-2,TRBJ1-1
CATSDVAGESQFF,TGTGCCACCAGTGATGTAGCGGGGGAGTCGCAGTTCTTC,TRBD2,.,TRBV24-1,TRBJ2-1
CASSLWAATNEKLFF,TGTGCCAGCAGTTTATGGGCTGCAACTAATGAAAAACTGTTTTTT,.,.,TRBV27,TRBJ1-4
CASSPRGSGNTIYF,TGTGCCAGCAGCCCAAGGGGGTCCGGAAACACCATATATTTT,.,.,TRBV11-2,TRBJ1-3
CASSSGNRGLRNSPLHF,TGTGCCAGCAGCTCAGGGAACAGGGGGTTAAGGAATTCACCCCTCCACTTT,TRBD1,.,TRBV7-9,TRBJ1-6
CATSDPDTTGELFF,TGTGCCACCAGTGACCCGGACACGACCGGGGAGCTGTTTTTT,.,once,TRBV24-1,TRBJ2-2
CASSEREAYEQYF,TGTGCCAGCAGTGAGCGGGAGGCCTACGAGCAGTACTTC,TRBD2,many,TRBV27,TRBJ2-7
CAISDYGTLNYGYTF,TGTGCCATCAGTGACTACGGGACACTGAACTATGGCTACACCTTC,.,.,TRBV10-3,TRBJ1-2
CASSPGQGLIQPQHF,TGTGCCAGCAGCCCAGGACAGGGGTTGATCCAGCCCCAGCATTTT,TRBD1,.,TRBV28,TRBJ1-5
CASSQSGTNPYNEQFF,TGTGCCAGCAGCCAAAGCGGGACTAACCCCTACAATGAGCAGTTCTTC,TRBD2,.,TRBV11-2,TRBJ2-1
CASSEGDRQYGYTF,TGTGCCAGCAGTGAAGGAGACAGACAGTATGGCTACACCTTC,.,.,TRBV6-1,TRBJ1-2
CASSVDLAGVNSPLHF,TGTGCCAGCAGCGTAGATCTGGCAGGGGTGAATTCACCCCTCCACTTT,.,.,TRBV9,TRBJ1-6
CASSSRGYGNTIYF,TGTGCCAGCAGCTCAAGGGGGTATGGAAACACCATATATTTT,.,.,TRBV7-9,TRBJ1-3
CASRPSWSSGPRDYSRELFF,TGTGCCAGCAGACCGAGTTGGTCTAGCGGCCCGAGGGACTATAGCAGGGAGCTGTTTTTT,TRBD2,once,TRBV28,TRBJ2-2
CASSLAGYSNQPQHF,TGTGCCAGCAGTTTGGCAGGGTATAGCAATCAGCCCCAGCATTTT,.,.,TRBV28,TRBJ1-5
CASSLGVATDTQYF,TGTGCCAGCAGCCTCGGGGTAGCGACAGATACGCAGTATTTT,.,.,TRBV7-3,TRBJ2-3
CASSVQGHYGYTF,TGTGCCAGCAGCGTGCAGGGCCACTATGGCTACACCTTC,.,.,TRBV7-9,TRBJ1-2
CATYGTAWENIQYF,TGTGCCACCTATGGGACAGCTTGGGAAAACATTCAGTACTTC,TRBD1,.,TRBV6-5,TRBJ2-4
CASSVGLAGGSEETQYF,TGTGCCAGCAGCGTAGGGCTAGCGGGAGGGAGTGAAGAGACCCAGTACTTC,TRBD2,.,TRBV9,TRBJ2-5
CASSPARGENSGNTIYF,TGTGCCAGCTCACCCGCCCGGGGAGAGAACTCTGGAAACACCATATATTTT,.,.,TRBV18,TRBJ1-3
CASSPRLAGVTGELFF,TGTGCCAGCAGCCCCCGACTAGCGGGAGTAACCGGGGAGCTGTTTTTT,TRBD2,.,TRBV7-2,TRBJ2-2
CASSSQGSGRGETQYF,TGTGCCAGCAGCTCTCAGGGTAGCGGGAGAGGAGAGACCCAGTACTTC,TRBD2,few,TRBV7-3,TRBJ2-5
CASTWGIDSPLHF,TGCGCCAGCACCTGGGGCATAGATTCACCCCTCCACTTT,.,.,TRBV10-2,TRBJ1-6
CSVGQRNYGYTF,TGCAGCGTCGGACAGAGAAACTATGGCTACACCTTC,.,.,TRBV29-1,TRBJ1-2
CASTPQGLYGYTF,TGTGCCAGCACCCCTCAGGGACTTTATGGCTACACCTTC,.,.,TRBV28,TRBJ1-2
CATSVAGGGPQHF,TGTGCCACCAGTGTGGCAGGCGGGGGGCCCCAGCATTTT,.,once,TRBV24-1,TRBJ1-5
CSVVRQGAIDSISTNEKLFF,TGCAGCGTTGTAAGACAGGGGGCGATTGACTCGATCTCTACTAATGAAAAACTGTTTTTT,TRBD1,.,TRBV29-1,TRBJ1-4
CATRLVGGNTEAFF,TGTGCCACCCGGCTGGTCGGAGGGAACACTGAAGCTTTCTTT,.,.,TRBV28,TRBJ1-1
CSVAKTGFNTEAFF,TGCAGCGTCGCTAAAACAGGGTTTAACACTGAAGCTTTCTTT,.,.,TRBV29-1,TRBJ1-1
CASSYSASSSYEQYF,TGTGCCAGCAGTTACTCAGCCTCGAGCTCCTACGAGCAGTACTTC,.,.,TRBV6-5,TRBJ2-7
CASSRPGVTEAFF,TGTGCCAGCAGCCGCCCAGGGGTCACTGAAGCTTTCTTT,.,.,TRBV5-6,TRBJ1-1
CASRERGPYEQYF,TGTGCCAGCAGAGAGCGGGGACCTTACGAGCAGTACTTC,TRBD2,.,TRBV6-5,TRBJ2-7
CASSVAQTGVNSPLHF,TGTGCCAGCAGCGTAGCACAGACAGGGGTTAATTCACCCCTCCACTTT,TRBD1,.,TRBV9,TRBJ1-6
CASSRDWTEAFF,TGTGCCAGCAGCCGAGATTGGACTGAAGCTTTCTTT,.,.,TRBV2,TRBJ1-1
CASSVSSGGFYEQYF,TGTGCCAGCAGTGTTTCTAGCGGGGGATTCTACGAGCAGTACTTC,TRBD2,.,TRBV6-4,TRBJ2-7
CASSLSAGEDTGELFF,TGTGCCAGCAGCTTATCAGCGGGGGAGGACACCGGGGAGCTGTTTTTT,TRBD2,.,TRBV7-2,TRBJ2-2
CASSPARGQGNQPQHF,TGTGCCAGCAGCCCCGCCAGGGGGCAAGGCAATCAGCCCCAGCATTTT,TRBD1,.,TRBV7-9,TRBJ1-5
CASSLERGSNSPLHF,TGCGCCAGCAGCTTGGAAAGAGGGAGTAATTCACCCCTCCACTTT,.,.,TRBV5-1,TRBJ1-6
CASSPGQTRQPQHF,TGCGCCAGCAGCCCCGGACAGACAAGACAGCCCCAGCATTTT,.,.,TRBV10-1,TRBJ1-5
CASSPALGATQYF,TGTGCCAGCAGCCCAGCGTTAGGGGCTACGCAGTATTTT,.,.,TRBV7-7,TRBJ2-3
CASSLTAGVISGANVLTF,TGTGCCAGCAGCTTGACGGCAGGGGTCATTTCTGGGGCCAACGTCCTGACTTTC,.,.,TRBV7-9,TRBJ2-6
CASSSQGGAEKLFF,TGTGCCAGCAGCAGTCAGGGGGGCGCTGAAAAACTGTTTTTT,TRBD1,.,TRBV5-4,TRBJ1-4
CASSLGQGKAIQGSPLHF,TGTGCCAGCAGCTTGGGCCAGGGAAAAGCCATTCAGGGTTCACCCCTCCACTTT,.,once,TRBV5-4,TRBJ1-6
CASLQGFGTEAFF,TGTGCCAGCCTACAGGGTTTTGGGACTGAAGCTTTCTTT,.,.,TRBV18,TRBJ1-1
CASATGKVQGTEAFF,TGCGCCTCGGCGACAGGGAAGGTTCAGGGTACTGAAGCTTTCTTT,TRBD1,.,TRBV10-2,TRBJ1-1